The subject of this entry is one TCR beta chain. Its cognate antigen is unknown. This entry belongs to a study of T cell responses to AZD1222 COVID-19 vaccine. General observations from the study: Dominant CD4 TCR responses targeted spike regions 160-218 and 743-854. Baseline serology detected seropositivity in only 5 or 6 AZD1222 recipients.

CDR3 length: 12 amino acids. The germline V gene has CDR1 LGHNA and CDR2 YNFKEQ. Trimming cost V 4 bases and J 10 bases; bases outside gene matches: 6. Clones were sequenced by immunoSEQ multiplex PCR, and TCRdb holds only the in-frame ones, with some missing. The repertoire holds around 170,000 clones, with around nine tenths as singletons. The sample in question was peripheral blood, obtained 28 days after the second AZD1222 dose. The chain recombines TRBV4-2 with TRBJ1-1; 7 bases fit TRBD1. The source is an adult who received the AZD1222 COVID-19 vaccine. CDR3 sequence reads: CASSPNRGSAFF. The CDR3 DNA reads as TGTGCCAGCAGCCCGAACAGGGGATCAGCTTTCTTT.